The 13 T cell receptor beta chains listed next were all sequenced from one sample in a study of low-dose radiotherapy and immunotherapy resistance in tumors (dated by TCRdb to the early 2020s). Superscript III and a set of TRAV- and TRBV-specific primers were used to synthesize first-strand cDNA, so that both TCRalpha and TCRbeta chains were covered. A roughly 19-cycle PCR with Phusion amplified the TCRs, pairing a constant-region primer with the adapter that was attached to the V primers. TCRdb reprocessing: public reads trimmed at Q25 with fastp, clones called with MiXCR, in-frame beta chains kept. Each CDR3 protein gets just one entry, which takes the most common genes and DNA from the rows behind it. For this sample the table gives more than 12,000 distinct CDR3 sequences, of which under 60% were detected only once. The ten biggest clones cover 3.5% to 4.5% of the sample. The receptor source for this set is a human donor with advanced metastatic prostate, ovarian, gallbladder or colorectal cancer (not recorded which). This table probably holds off-target reads from a library built for another chain.

The V call is TRBV7-8, the J call TRBJ1-5; no clear D. The CDR3 sequence is 12 residues long. Germline V gene data show CDR1 as SGHVS and CDR2 as FQNEAQ. Trimming took 1 base from V and 6 from J, leaving 4 bases between them. CDR3 in amino acids: CASSLGGQPQHF. CDR3 nucleotides: TGTGCCAGCAGCTTAGGGGGTCAGCCCCAGCATTTT.

The J gene is TRBJ2-1, the V gene TRBV20-1, with D possibly called TRBD1 or TRBD2 (5 bases each). CDR1 and CDR2 from the germline V gene are DFQATT and SNEGSKA (reference sequence). The V end was cut by 3 bases, the J end by 7 bases, with 13 bases between. The CDR3 extends over 13 amino acids. The CDR3 loop reads CSARSRENNEQFF. CDR3 DNA sequence: TGCAGTGCTAGGTCCAGGGAGAATAATGAGCAGTTCTTC.

CDR3 protein: CASSQNNQPQHF. The DNA of the CDR3 is TGTGCCAGCAGCCAGAACAATCAGCCCCAGCATTTT. J is TRBJ1-5 and V is TRBV4-2; no reliable D call. The CDR3 runs 12 residues. V lost 3 bases and J 3 bases, leaving 3 bases between the germline ends. Germline CDR1 is LGHNA and CDR2 is YNFKEQ.

This clonotype was seen a handful of times. The rearrangement joins TRBV12-3 or TRBV12-4 to TRBJ2-7; 8 nucleotides align to TRBD2. V shed 9 bases and J 5 bases; nucleotides not matched to a gene: 9. The CDR3 is 13 residues long. CDR3: CARRGGFGNEQYF. The CDR3 region has the DNA TGTGCCAGACGGGGGGGTTTCGGCAACGAGCAGTACTTC.

The chain is built from TRBV5-1 and TRBJ1-4; no reliable D call. The V and J ends lost 7 bases and 3 bases respectively, with 7 bases between them. Germline loops: CDR1 SGHRS, CDR2 YFSETQ. The length of the CDR3 is 12 residues. The CDR3 coding sequence is TGCGCCAGCCAGAACCCTAATGAAAAACTGTTTTTT. Encoded protein: CASQNPNEKLFF.

The rearrangement joins TRBV6-2 or TRBV6-3 to TRBJ2-5, with D perhaps TRBD1 (5 bases). Deletions cut 4 bases from V and 0 bases from J, with 15 bases between. This CDR3 is built from 16 residues. Germline lookup yields CDR1 MNHEY and CDR2 SVGEGT. DNA of the CDR3: TGTGCCAGCAGTTCCCCCCCGGACAAACACCAAGAGACCCAGTACTTC. Translating it yields CASSSPPDKHQETQYF.

The rearrangement uses TRBV5-1 and TRBJ1-5; no clear D gene. The germline V gene encodes CDR1 SGHRS and CDR2 YFSETQ. CDR3 size: 14 residues. The ends were cut back, 0 bases at V and 2 bases at J, with 6 bases in the middle. The CDR3 loop is CASSLDSGNQPQHF. CDR3 in DNA: TGCGCCAGCAGCTTGGACAGCGGCAATCAGCCCCAGCATTTT.

This clonotype has just a few counts. The chain joins TRBV7-2 to TRBJ1-6, with a possible D match to TRBD1 (5 bases). CDR1 and CDR2 (germline): SGHTA, FQGNSA. This CDR3 region has 14 residues. V dropped 2 bases and J dropped 5 bases, with 7 bases sitting between them. CDR3 nucleotide sequence: TGTGCCAGCAGCTTAAGCAGGGATAATTCACCCCTCCACTTT. This translates into CASSLSRDNSPLHF.

The chain employs TRBV7-9 and TRBJ1-4, with TRBD1 as a possible D gene (5 bases). Germline CDR1 is SEHNR and CDR2 is FQNEAQ (reference sequence). CDR3 size: 16 residues. Trimming cost V 1 base and J 7 bases, with 16 bases left between them. This CDR3 reads CASSLGGEGAGEKLFF. The CDR3, as DNA: TGTGCCAGCAGCTTAGGTGGAGAAGGGGCTGGTGAAAAACTGTTTTTT.

This clonotype was counted between two and nine times. The rearrangement uses TRBV5-7 and TRBJ2-7; the D gene could be TRBD1 or TRBD2 (6 bases each). TRBV5-7 is sorted into the ORF group, with uncertain function. The CDR3 spans 16 residues. The germline V and J ends were trimmed by 0 bases and 5 bases, with 18 bases remaining between them. In nucleotides, the CDR3 is TGTGCCAGCAGCTTGGGCCCCCACGGGGGCCAGGACGAGCAGTACTTC. This gives the protein CASSLGPHGGQDEQYF.

The genes are TRBV2 and TRBJ2-5; D is unresolved. Germline V lookup: CDR1 SNHLY, CDR2 FYNNEI. The CDR3 spans 13 residues. Between the trimmed V and J ends, which lost 4 bases and 1 base, there was a span of 7 bases. The CDR3 loop is CASSGGFQETQYF. Here the CDR3 DNA reads TGTGCCAGCAGTGGCGGCTTCCAAGAGACCCAGTACTTC. The full variable domain, completed using reference TRBV2 and TRBJ2-5, is EPEVTQTPSHQVTQMGQEVILRCVPISNHLYFYWYRQILGQKVEFLVSFYNNEISEKSEIFDDQFSVERPDGSNFTLKIRSTKLEDSAMYFCASSGGFQETQYFGPGTRLLVL.

This chain links TRBV19 with TRBJ1-6; D perhaps matches TRBD1 (6 bases). This CDR3 contains 16 residues. Trimming shortened V by 3 bases and J by 0 bases, and 9 bases separated the two germline ends. The germline V gene has CDR1 LNHDA and CDR2 SQIVND (reference sequence). The CDR3 protein is CASSMGAYSYNSPLHF. CDR3 nucleotide sequence: TGTGCCAGTAGTATGGGGGCCTACTCCTATAATTCACCCCTCCACTTT.

This clonotype was counted a few times. The chain recombines TRBV9 with TRBJ2-7; the match to TRBD1 covers 7 bases. The CDR3 has 14 amino acids. With V trimmed by 4 bases and J by 3 bases, 7 bases remained unmatched. Germline V gene sequence: CDR1 SGDLS, CDR2 YYNGEE. CDR3 in amino acids: CASSPRDRYYEQYF. The CDR3, as DNA: TGTGCCAGCAGCCCCCGGGACAGATACTACGAGCAGTACTTC.